This T cell receptor beta chain was obtained from a study of post-analysis software for immune sequencing data. For the study at large: Patients with relapsing-remitting, secondary progressive and progressive-relapsing multiple sclerosis courses were all represented.

The CDR3 totals 18 residues. Germline V gene data show CDR1 as SGHTA and CDR2 as FQGNSA. Trimming removed 2 bases from V and 0 bases from J; junction bases left unmatched: 7. The TCR beta cDNA libraries contained unique molecular identifiers. With about 0.95 to 11 million T cells as the source, a few hundred thousand cDNA molecules resulted. TCRdb reanalysed the PCR reads using MiXCR and keeps one entry per CDR3 protein. The repertoire consists of roughly 600,000 distinct CDR3 sequences, with 40% to 50% occurring once and the leading ten covering 1.5% to 2%. Study observations and caveats: The F measure placed samples prepared in the same batch into strongly shared clusters. Patients with multiple sclerosis recorded significantly lower normalized Chao1 diversity than controls, the study found. Five or six TRBV segments, TRBV5-6, TRBV5-1 and TRBV20-1 among them, were found more frequent in patients than controls.

This clonotype was detected only a few times. The antigen is unknown. This chain joins TRBV7-2 and TRBJ2-3; 11 nucleotides match TRBD2. This TCR was recovered from a girl aged 5 to 17 with multiple sclerosis. Sequencing input: blood. CDR3 bases: TGTGCCAGCAGCTTACTAGCGGGGGGCATCACTAGCACAGATACGCAGTATTTT. Its translation: CASSLLAGGITSTDTQYF.